Described below is a single T cell receptor (beta chain) sequence and its context. This clone was detected only a few times. The antigen this receptor binds is unknown. Base qualities were left out, and no much larger clone turns up one base away. This sample stems from a study of beta chain features in type 1 diabetes (dated by TCRdb to 2017 to 2018). In terms of the full investigation: Mean age, gender distribution, total cell number and subset yield were not different between patients and healthy donors. Across all samples, some 110,000,000 sorted cells were examined, and cell number per subset correlated strongly with RNA yield. In the study, TCRB repertoires of sorted circulating CD4+ T cell subsets from recently diagnosed type 1 diabetes patients were compared with those of matched healthy donors. Regulatory and stem cell-like memory subsets were isolated from only 8 patients and about 8 healthy donors, whereas naive and central memory subsets came from all 30 or so donors. General findings and caveats noted by the study authors: Type 1 diabetes patients showed a moderate but significant shortening of TCRB CDR3 length in all four CD4+ subsets. PCR may preferentially amplify shorter templates, but because patient and control samples were amplified and corrected together, any resulting skew would affect both groups equally. Because cDNA was sequenced instead of genomic DNA, activated cells with high expression could be over-represented, although the groups did not differ in activation or CD3 levels. Naive, central memory and regulatory TCRB repertoires appeared to be more alike among patients than among healthy donors. Fewer insertions and more nucleotide deletions at VDJ recombination sites were observed in patients with type 1 diabetes, implying thymic rearrangement abnormalities. Because the HLA sub-analyses included only small numbers of individuals, any influence of HLA type on TCRB rearrangement was left unresolved.

A single peripheral blood draw of roughly 0.11 L on average was collected from each donor into heparinised tubes. Using a panel that included CD45RO, CCR7, CD25, CD127, CD95 and CD27, naive, central memory, regulatory and stem cell-like memory CD4+ T cells were sorted on a BD FACSAria II. A purity above 95% was achieved for all sorted populations. Right away, PBMCs were isolated by Lymphoprep density gradient centrifugation and were stained directly, with no culture step. So that batch effects would be minimized, each experiment stained and sorted samples in pairs, pairing one healthy donor with one patient. CDR1 SGHVS and CDR2 FNYEAQ were looked up in the germline V gene. The CDR3 holds 13 amino acids from the cysteine to the phenylalanine. Only the CDR3 portion is preserved as DNA: 39 bases, with reading frame beginning at the first base. Trimming at the junction amounts to 5 bases on V and 3 bases on J, and the germline ends lie 8 bases apart.

All of the isolated RNA was reverse transcribed with the High Capacity cDNA Reverse Transcription Kit, so expressed TCRB transcripts were sequenced. Deep immunoSEQ sequencing was applied to naive, central memory and regulatory T cell samples, giving an average of roughly 3.5 million total reads per sample. After sorted cells were lysed in RLT buffer, RNA was extracted with DNase-treated RNeasy Micro or Mini kits, with the choice depending on cell number. Each cell subset was processed on its own to prevent cross-contamination, while patient and healthy donor samples were processed together. The immunoSEQ multiplex PCR was used to amplify TCRB sequences from cDNA, yielding 87-bp fragments that span the CDR3 region. Amplicons were sequenced on the Illumina HiSeq platform. Per the authors' processing: PCR bias was computationally corrected using synthetic template baselines, reads within Hamming distance 2 were collapsed, and singletons that could not be merged were discarded. By aligning reads against IMGT, V, D and J genes, CDR3 length, and insertions or deletions at six rearrangement sites were assigned. Within each subset, clonotype counts were normalized to the number of sorted cells before true diversity and Gini coefficients were calculated with the tcR R package. The overlap coefficient, calculated on TCRB nucleotide sequences, was used to measure repertoire sharing. Out-of-frame TCRB sequences from naive cells were analyzed to stand in for the pre-selection repertoire. TCRdb holds this immuneACCESS table with in-frame rearrangements only. Some clones are missing; in checked studies, unresolved V genes explain under half, and the rest has no known cause. D and trimming were read from the DNA, whereas the V and J calls and clone size are those reported in that table. The sample yields roughly 700,000 clones; 13% were counted once. Roughly 0.022% of the sample lies in the top ten.

The clonotype was recovered from a man aged 18-30 years with type 1 diabetes. The chain joins TRBV7-6 to TRBJ1-5, with the D gene uncertain. The source material was naive CD4+ T cells from blood. In the paper's terms, the cell subset or site label means: true naive CD4+ T cells. The bases are TGTGCCAGCAGCCCCGTAAACAATCAGCCCCAGCATTTT. Its protein is CASSPVNNQPQHF.